The 17 T cell receptor beta chains below were found in one sample sequenced in a study of regulatory T cells in long-lasting Graves disease. Time point given: newly diagnosed GD, antithyroid drugs for less than 3 months. The TCR library was made from RNA that had been extracted from PBMCs in TRIzol. With iRepertoire HTBI primers and Arm-PCR of CDR3 regions, TCR beta libraries were built. From the multiplex PCR reads, TCRdb called clonotypes with MiXCR, one entry per CDR3 protein. The table lists 530,000 or so distinct CDR3 sequences, roughly 15% of them singletons, with more than 10% in the top ten. These sequences were also reported in another study, on T cells in Graves' hyperthyroidism and ophthalmopathy.

The material was peripheral blood mononuclear cells (PBMCs), obtained at new diagnosis, from a patient treated with antithyroid drugs. The receptor source for this set is a man aged 18-30 years with Graves disease.

This clonotype appeared many times. The CDR3 region is CASSSQAGGLDEQFF. CDR3 DNA sequence: TGTGCCAGCAGTTCCCAAGCGGGAGGGCTCGATGAGCAGTTCTTC. This sequence joins TRBV28 and TRBJ2-1, with 10 bases lining up with TRBD2. The CDR3 is made up of 15 amino acids. Trimming took 4 bases from V and 8 from J; bases not matched to a gene: 8. In germline, CDR1 is MDHEN, CDR2 SYDVKM.

This clonotype was counted a few times. The V call is TRBV7-3, the J call TRBJ2-3; no reliable D call. CDR1 SGHTA and CDR2 FQGTGA come from the germline V gene. This CDR3 has 15 amino acids. Trimming pared 0 bases from V and 0 bases from J, leaving 7 bases between. CDR3 sequence (DNA): TGTGCCAGCAGCTTAACGGGGTATAGCACAGATACGCAGTATTTT. Its protein is CASSLTGYSTDTQYF.

With regard to this clonotype: Given a much more abundant clone one base away, this may be a read error. The chain combines TRBV29-1 with TRBJ1-1; D is perhaps TRBD1 (5 bases). Germline V gives CDR1 SQVTM, CDR2 ANQGSEA. The CDR3 contains 14 residues. The V gene lost 6 bases and the J gene lost 4 bases, with 18 bases spanning the gap. The DNA of the CDR3 is TGCAGCGTCGGCCGGGGGGTTGAGGGCACTGAAGCTTTCTTT. Translating it yields CSVGRGVEGTEAFF.

This clonotype was seen a few times. The V gene is TRBV12-5, the J gene TRBJ2-2; D possibly corresponds to TRBD2 (6 bases). V was trimmed by 0 bases and J by 3 bases, leaving 17 bases between them. Per germline, CDR1 LGHNT and CDR2 FRNRAP. The CDR3 is made up of 18 amino acids. Here the CDR3 DNA reads TGTGCTAGTGGTTTGGTACCTCTCGGGGGTGGGGACACCGGGGAGCTGTTTTTT. Protein: CASGLVPLGGGDTGELFF. The entire variable domain, with the rest obtained from reference TRBV12-5 and TRBJ2-2, is as follows: DARVTQTPRHKVTEMGQEVTMRCQPILGHNTVFWYRQTMMQGLELLAYFRNRAPLDDSGMPKDRFSAEMPDATLATLKIQPSEPRDSAVYFCASGLVPLGGGDTGELFFGEGSRLTVL.

The chain combines TRBV19 with TRBJ2-1; a weak D match, TRBD2 (6 bases). The end of the DNA fits TRBJ2-5 better, so the J call may be wrong. Germline V gene lookup returns CDR1 LNHDA and CDR2 SQIVND (reference sequence). The CDR3 loop spans 14 amino acids. The DNA of the CDR3 is TGTGCCAGTAGTATGTGGGCGGGATCGGAGACCCAGTACTTC. It specifies CASSMWAGSETQYF.

This clonotype was seen a few times. The J gene is TRBJ2-4, the V gene TRBV3-1, with no clear D. Germline-derived CDR1 and CDR2 are LGHDT and YNNKEL (reference sequence). The CDR3 contains 13 residues. V was trimmed by 2 bases and J by 7 bases, leaving 9 bases between them. CDR3 DNA: TGTGCCAGCAGCCAAAGGCCGGTGAACATTCAGTACTTC. Its protein product is CASSQRPVNIQYF.

This clonotype was picked up many times. The chain combines TRBV20-1 with TRBJ2-2; D possibly uses TRBD1 or TRBD2 (6 bases each). Germline values: CDR1 DFQATT, CDR2 SNEGSKA (reference sequence). V was shortened by 3 bases and J by 8 bases, with 25 bases between the two germline ends. This CDR3 is 17 amino acids long. The CDR3 DNA is TGCAGTGCTAGTTCCTCTGTGCAGGGGAGGTTACGGGGGGAGCTGTTTTTT. Translated, it gives CSASSSVQGRLRGELFF.

CDR3 region: CASSIYGTSVNNEQFF. CDR3 in DNA: TGTGCCAGTAGTATTTACGGGACTAGCGTTAACAATGAGCAGTTCTTC. V is TRBV19 and J is TRBJ2-1; 10 nucleotides agree with TRBD2. Per the germline V gene, CDR1 is LNHDA and CDR2 is SQIVND (reference sequence). CDR3 length: 16 residues. J gave up 5 bases and V 3 bases, and 7 bases lay outside the gene matches.

This clonotype was observed a handful of times. The chain uses TRBV29-1 and TRBJ1-1, with 9 positions matching TRBD1. V gave up 7 bases and J gave up 6 bases; unmatched junction bases: 9. The germline V gene encodes CDR1 SQVTM and CDR2 ANQGSEA. This CDR3 spans 13 amino acids. The DNA for the CDR3 is TGCAGCGGGGCCGGGACAGGGATAGCTGAAGCTTTCTTT. Amino acid sequence: CSGAGTGIAEAFF.

In its sample, this clonotype was seen a few times. J is TRBJ1-1 and V is TRBV27, with a possible D match to TRBD1 (5 bases). Between the trimmed V and J ends, which lost 2 bases and 0 bases, there was a span of 16 bases. The germline CDR1 and CDR2 sequences are MNHEY and SMNVEV (reference sequence). CDR3 size: 17 residues. This CDR3 is CASSLKRGQIMNTEAFF. CDR3 DNA: TGTGCCAGCAGTTTAAAAAGGGGCCAGATCATGAACACTGAAGCTTTCTTT.

At least ten counts were recorded for this clonotype. The chain is built from TRBV27 and TRBJ1-4; D perhaps matches TRBD1 (5 bases). This CDR3 spans 16 amino acids. Germline CDR1 reads MNHEY; CDR2 reads SMNVEV (reference sequence). V was shortened by 5 bases and J by 2 bases, with 15 bases between the two germline ends. CDR3 sequence: CASSPNGGLTNEKLFF. The CDR3, as DNA: TGTGCCAGCAGTCCTAACGGGGGATTGACTAATGAAAAACTGTTTTTT.

The chain recombines TRBV6-5 with TRBJ2-2, with 7 positions matching TRBD2. V was pared by 4 bases and J by 9 bases, with 8 bases of the junction left unmatched. This CDR3 is 14 amino acids long. Germline V gene lookup returns CDR1 MNHEY and CDR2 SVGAGI. CDR3 amino acids: CASSFRGRGRELFF. The CDR3 bases are TGTGCCAGCAGTTTCCGCGGGAGAGGGAGGGAGCTGTTTTTT.

This clonotype has more than one count but fewer than ten. The CDR3 spells CASSPMGTSGRASLEQYF. The CDR3 DNA reads as TGTGCCAGCAGCCCTATGGGGACTAGCGGGAGGGCCTCTCTCGAGCAGTACTTC. V usage is TRBV7-6 and J usage is TRBJ2-7; 16 bases agree with TRBD2. The trim removed 5 bases at V and 6 bases at J, leaving 13 bases unmatched. The CDR3 contains 18 residues. Germline V gene lookup returns CDR1 SGHVS and CDR2 FNYEAQ.

This clonotype has at least ten counts. This chain joins TRBV20-1 and TRBJ2-1; the match to TRBD2 covers 8 bases. The CDR3 loop spans 15 amino acids. Looked up from germline, CDR1 is DFQATT and CDR2 is SNEGSKA (reference sequence). J gave up 3 bases and V 0 bases, and 4 bases lay outside the gene matches. The DNA for the CDR3 is TGCAGTGCTAGAGATCGGGAGGGATACTACAATGAGCAGTTCTTC. Protein sequence: CSARDREGYYNEQFF.

This clonotype was recorded at least ten times. The chain employs TRBV20-1 and TRBJ2-5; 11 nucleotides align to TRBD1. Trimming cost V 6 bases and J 5 bases; bases outside gene matches: 5. CDR3 length: 13 amino acids. The germline V gene has CDR1 DFQATT and CDR2 SNEGSKA (reference sequence). The chain's CDR3 is CSAPDRGQETQYF. The DNA of the CDR3 is TGCAGTGCCCCGGACAGGGGGCAGGAGACCCAGTACTTC.

This sequence joins TRBV5-4 and TRBJ2-5; D is unclear. Per the germline V gene, CDR1 is SGHNT and CDR2 is YYREEE (reference sequence). The CDR3 loop spans 14 amino acids. V shed 1 base and J shed 5 bases, with 12 bases lying between them. The CDR3, as DNA: TGTGCCAGCAGCTTGACTCAAGAGGTGGAGACCCAGTACTTC. It translates to CASSLTQEVETQYF.

This clonotype appeared many times. This chain links TRBV18 with TRBJ1-5; 7 nucleotides line up with TRBD1. Germline V gene lookup returns CDR1 KGHSH and CDR2 LQKENI. V was pared by 5 bases and J by 6 bases, with 7 bases of the junction left unmatched. The CDR3 totals 14 residues. The chain's CDR3 is CASSETQGGQPQHF. Written as DNA, the CDR3 is TGTGCCAGCTCAGAAACCCAGGGGGGTCAGCCCCAGCATTTT.